This T cell receptor beta chain came from a study of shared clonotypes between healthy human individuals. Whole-study context: CD8 memory received one plate per donor, CD8 naive two, CD4 memory three and CD4 naive three.

Naive CD8 cells, CD45RO-negative and positively selected for CCR7, excluded terminally differentiated effector memory CD45RA+ cells. As concerns this clone: The antigen is not known.

Investigators spread the genomic DNA of each subset evenly over several immunoSEQ plates. Profiling relied on immunoSEQ multiplex PCR, and the TCRdb table lists in-frame clones only, not all of them. The profile covers roughly 2.1 million clones, with 93% appearing a single time and 1.5% to 2% taken by the ten largest. Study-level points and caveats: Non-shared clonotypes had lower generation probabilities than clonotypes shared by all four sorted-subset donors.

Germline lookup yields CDR1 SGDLS and CDR2 YYNGEE. Trimming cost V 4 bases and J 5 bases; bases outside gene matches: 14. There are 16 residues in the CDR3. V gene TRBV9 combines with J gene TRBJ2-5; 7 positions match TRBD2. The sequencing input was naive CD8+ T cells from PBMCs. The sequence derives from a man younger than 35 in good health. Some clones in this sample may be carry-over from other donors' samples. The CDR3 here is CASSSRAEPGGETQYF. In DNA form, the CDR3 reads TGTGCCAGCAGCTCCCGCGCCGAGCCGGGGGGTGAGACCCAGTACTTC.